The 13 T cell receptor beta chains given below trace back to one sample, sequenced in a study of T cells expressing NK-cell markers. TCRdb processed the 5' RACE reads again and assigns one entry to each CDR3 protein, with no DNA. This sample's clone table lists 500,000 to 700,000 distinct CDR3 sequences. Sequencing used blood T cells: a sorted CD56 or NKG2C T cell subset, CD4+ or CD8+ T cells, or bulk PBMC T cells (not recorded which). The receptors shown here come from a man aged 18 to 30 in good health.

The chain's CDR3 is CASSEWDLRSYNEQFF. The V gene is TRBV10-1, the J gene TRBJ2-1; TCRdb picks TRBD2, but there is no DNA to check that call. The CDR3 has 16 amino acids. The germline V gene encodes CDR1 WNHNN and CDR2 SYGVQD (reference sequence).

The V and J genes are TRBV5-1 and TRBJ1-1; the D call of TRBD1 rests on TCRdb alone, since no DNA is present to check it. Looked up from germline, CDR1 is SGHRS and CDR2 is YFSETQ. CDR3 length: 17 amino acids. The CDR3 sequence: CASSLAPGRGTNTEAFF.

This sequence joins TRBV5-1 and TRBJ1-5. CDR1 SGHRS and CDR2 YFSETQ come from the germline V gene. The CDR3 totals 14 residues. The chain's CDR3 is CASSVGQGLEPQHF.

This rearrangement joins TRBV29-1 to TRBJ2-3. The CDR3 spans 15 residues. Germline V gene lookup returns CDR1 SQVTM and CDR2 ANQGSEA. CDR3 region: CSVEGRLTPGETQYF.

The CDR3 sequence: CASSLLGDFLSGANVLTF. The J gene is TRBJ2-6, the V gene TRBV28; TCRdb designates TRBD2, a call that cannot be tested without DNA. Germline CDR1 MDHEN, CDR2 SYDVKM. The length of the CDR3 is 18 residues.

The CDR3 loop is CASSLALAGEQFF. V is TRBV7-6 and J is TRBJ2-1. Germline loops: CDR1 SGHVS, CDR2 FNYEAQ. The CDR3 runs to 13 residues.

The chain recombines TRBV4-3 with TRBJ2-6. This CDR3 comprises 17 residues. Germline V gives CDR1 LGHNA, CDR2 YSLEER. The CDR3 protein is CASSQERSSSGANVLTF.

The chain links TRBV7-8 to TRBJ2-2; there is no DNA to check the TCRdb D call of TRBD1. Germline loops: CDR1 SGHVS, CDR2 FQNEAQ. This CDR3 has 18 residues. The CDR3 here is CASSSRDSLYTNTGELFF.

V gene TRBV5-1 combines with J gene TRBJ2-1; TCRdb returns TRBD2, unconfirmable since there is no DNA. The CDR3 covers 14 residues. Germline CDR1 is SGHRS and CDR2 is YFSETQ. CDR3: CASMEGPSSNEQFF.

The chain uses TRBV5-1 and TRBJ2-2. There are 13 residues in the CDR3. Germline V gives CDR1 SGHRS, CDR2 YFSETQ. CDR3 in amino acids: CASSLVSNGELFF.

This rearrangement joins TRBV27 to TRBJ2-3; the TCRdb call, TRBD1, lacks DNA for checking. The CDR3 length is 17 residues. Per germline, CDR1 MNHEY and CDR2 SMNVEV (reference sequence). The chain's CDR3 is CASSLLMSQGSTDTQYF.

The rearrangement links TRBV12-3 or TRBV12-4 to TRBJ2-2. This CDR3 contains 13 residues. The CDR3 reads CASSRTRPGELFF.

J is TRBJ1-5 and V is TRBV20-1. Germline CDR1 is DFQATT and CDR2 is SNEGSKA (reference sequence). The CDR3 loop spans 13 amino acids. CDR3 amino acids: CSATRQGNQPQHF.